This T cell receptor beta chain comes out of a study of blood T cell repertoires in COVID-19. The CDR3 loop spans 14 amino acids. Germline V CDR1 and CDR2: MNHEY, SVGAGI. V lost 7 bases to trimming and J lost 4 bases, with 14 bases between them. Assay used: immunoSEQ multiplex PCR; TCRdb lists only in-frame clones, some missing. The sample records about 430,000 clones, 70% to 90% being singletons. The sample was PBMCs or T cells enriched from blood (not recorded which). The TCR comes from a woman between 18 and 29 years old who had been exposed to COVID-19. The chain combines TRBV6-5 with TRBJ2-1; a possible D gene is TRBD2 (5 bases). CDR3 in amino acids: CASITDLTYNEQFF. Written as DNA, the CDR3 is TGTGCCAGCATAACGGACTTAACGTACAATGAGCAGTTCTTC.